The entry that follows covers one TCR beta chain sequence. Its antigen is currently not known. No base qualities exist here, and no much larger clone lies one base off it. Library generation was performed with 5' RACE. TCRdb names Illumina HiSeq 2500 as the instrument used. A second PCR of about 6 to 11 cycles was run with a J-beta primer mix and a sample-barcoded 5' primer. A unique molecular identifier was introduced onto each TCR beta cDNA molecule by a template-switch 5' adaptor carrying 12 random nucleotides. At least 2.5 million CDR3-containing paired-end reads were obtained from each sample. First-strand cDNA was synthesized from all RNA with the Mint cDNA synthesis kit, primed by a TRBC-specific oligonucleotide. After uracil-DNA glycosylase treatment, a first 18-cycle PCR used universal primers M1SS and BC2_uni_R on all cDNA. In the original analysis: Normalization of each sample was performed by random selection of 1 million high-quality reads, each carrying a distinct molecular identifier. Reads sharing molecular identifiers were discarded rather than binned into consensus sequences. MiTCR, run with a Q25 quality threshold and the strictest error-elimination algorithm, handled CDR3 identification, clonotype clustering and error correction. Lower-bound total TCR beta diversity was estimated with a nonparametric unseen species model using Euler transformation. TCRdb took the public reads, trimmed them with fastp at Q25, ran MiXCR for clone calling and kept in-frame beta chains. Rows with a matching CDR3 protein are joined into one entry that keeps the most common DNA and genes. TCRdb's processing, not the authors', yielded these V and J calls. Recorded for this sample are around 620,000 distinct CDR3 sequences; 25% to 30% of them occurred a single time. The ten largest clones capture approximately 18% of the sample.

Systemically healthy Caucasian individuals from Russia, around 38 in total and aged roughly 6 to 100 years, were included as donors. About 10 milliliters of peripheral blood were collected from each donor into EDTA-treated Vacutainer tubes. Ficoll-Paque density-gradient centrifugation was used to isolate PBMCs, with at least 6 million obtained per sample. Total RNA was extracted from PBMCs with Trizol reagent, with at least 5.5 micrograms obtained per sample. For every donor, flow cytometry on a PBMC aliquot measured the percentage of naive CD45RAhigh/CD27high T cells. These data originate in a study of blood T cells in healthy people across ages (dated by TCRdb to between 2015 and 2017). Broadly, across the study: In model experiments, template switching captured roughly one uniquely barcoded TCR beta cDNA molecule for every two T cells. The donors were split into four age groups: young (average about 16 years), middle-aged (roughly 42), aged (more than 60) and long-lived (approximately 80). To avoid experimental bias, donors of different ages were distributed randomly across sequencing lanes. To track age-related changes in TCR beta repertoire diversity, the study relied on deep sequencing normalized with unique cDNA molecular identifiers. For two donors (one aged 18 to 29 and one aged 80 or older), the study analyzed two additional independent replicas of 1 million unique cDNA reads from the same blood draw.

V is reduced by 0 bases and J by 4 bases, leaving a spacing of 18 bases between them. Its CDR3 holds 17 amino acids, cysteine through phenylalanine. The kept DNA is CDR3 alone, 51 bases in frame from the first base. Per the germline V gene, LGHNA is the CDR1 and YSLEER is the CDR2. Paper-wide results and their limitations: Bulk unsorted PBMC profiling prevented conclusive comparison of naive and antigen-experienced compartments. The CMV infection status of donors was not known, potentially confounding age-related changes in expanded clonotypes. Total diversity estimates from one million sequenced T cells were considered lower bounds and underestimates. Compared with the aged group, the long-lived group had more naive CD4+ T cells, fewer expanded clones and increased TCR diversity, a pattern suggesting age selection. Observed TCR beta diversity per million T cells fell roughly linearly with age, and a significant reduction was already apparent by age around 44. A strong correlation was found between observed TCR beta diversity and the percentage of naive T cells measured by flow cytometry.

This TCR derives from a woman aged 70-85 years in good health. This receptor chain uses TRBV4-3 and TRBJ1-2; matching of 5 bases hints at TRBD1 as the D gene. Sequenced material: blood. The CDR3 here reads CASSQDFAGSKAYGYTF. The nucleotides read TGCGCCAGCAGCCAAGATTTCGCAGGGAGCAAGGCCTATGGCTACACCTTC.